This TCR beta chain was sequenced during a study of T cell responses to AZD1222 COVID-19 vaccine. As for the study in general: Pooling covered second doses at about 4 or about 12 weeks. Study observations and caveats: Researchers report vaccine-associated CD4 TCRs spanning spike, with dominance at 160-218 and 743-854. Sampling captured repertoires only after the peak T cell response.

The CDR3 runs to 15 residues. Germline lookup yields CDR1 MNHNY and CDR2 SVGAGI (reference sequence). The J segment lost 2 bases and the V segment lost 2 bases, leaving 5 bases of the junction unmatched. A note on this clone: The antigen remains unidentified.

Sequenced by immunoSEQ multiplex PCR; TCRdb stores in-frame clones only, minus some. The table has about 120,000 clones, 91% seen once. The chain is built from TRBV6-6 and TRBJ1-1, with 7 bases that match TRBD1. Specimen: peripheral blood, collected on day 0 of AZD1222 vaccination. This sequence was found in an adult in good health. The CDR3 nucleotides read TGTGCCAGCAGTTACGGGACAGCGGGTAACACTGAAGCTTTCTTT. This translates into CASSYGTAGNTEAFF.